This is a list of T cell receptor beta chains from one sample in a study of blood T cell repertoires in COVID-19. The protocol was immunoSEQ multiplex PCR, while the TCRdb copy is restricted to in-frame clones and leaves out a portion. This table holds over 55,000 clones, around 76% found once. The source material was peripheral blood. The source is a woman aged 80 or over with acute or convalescent COVID-19. Both conserved end residues are trimmed from each CDR3. Each record gives: CDR3 protein, V gene, clone size, D gene, J gene. A D gene is named only where the DNA matches it firmly. Part of the rows lack a size; the others show once, few, many or a class for expanded clones.

CDR3: ASSHRAPSTDTQY
V: TRBV6-5
size: -
D: -
J: TRBJ2-3

CDR3: ASSLTLRETQY
V: TRBV11-1
size: -
D: -
J: TRBJ2-5

CDR3: ASSSQGAGQPQH
V: TRBV6-5
size: -
D: TRBD1
J: TRBJ1-5

CDR3: ASSPRVNTEAF
V: TRBV18
size: -
D: -
J: TRBJ1-1

CDR3: ASSLWSRANTEAF
V: TRBV7-9
size: -
D: -
J: TRBJ1-1

CDR3: ASSVVPGVGYEQY
V: TRBV9
size: once
D: -
J: TRBJ2-7

CDR3: ASSFRDIRSAPEAF
V: TRBV11-1
size: -
D: -
J: TRBJ1-1

CDR3: ASSQGLLAGNTGELF
V: TRBV3-1/TRBV3-2
size: -
D: TRBD2
J: TRBJ2-2

CDR3: ASSRSGRHDETQY
V: TRBV5-1
size: few
D: TRBD2
J: TRBJ2-5

CDR3: ASSFPASSYEQY
V: TRBV7-2
size: -
D: -
J: TRBJ2-7

CDR3: ASSLTGTGPIGYT
V: TRBV18
size: -
D: TRBD1
J: TRBJ1-2

CDR3: ASSSGQGGYEQY
V: TRBV5-6
size: -
D: TRBD1
J: TRBJ2-7

CDR3: ASSSGWGWSYEQY
V: TRBV7-9
size: -
D: -
J: TRBJ2-7

CDR3: ASSRHLGLADLAGEQF
V: TRBV7-8
size: -
D: -
J: TRBJ2-1

CDR3: SASKTSGTALNEQF
V: TRBV20-1
size: -
D: TRBD2
J: TRBJ2-1

CDR3: ASSLSAGTTGYT
V: TRBV5-1
size: -
D: -
J: TRBJ1-2

CDR3: AISEGVAWEQY
V: TRBV10-3
size: -
D: -
J: TRBJ2-7

CDR3: ASSLRGSSNTGELF
V: TRBV7-6
size: -
D: TRBD2
J: TRBJ2-2

CDR3: ASSWAREGGNTIY
V: TRBV5-7
size: -
D: -
J: TRBJ1-3

CDR3: ASSEKHANTGELF
V: TRBV10-1
size: -
D: -
J: TRBJ2-2

CDR3: ASSQDWTGGGEQY
V: TRBV3-1/TRBV3-2
size: -
D: TRBD1
J: TRBJ2-7

CDR3: ASSQDGGRADEQY
V: TRBV4-3
size: -
D: TRBD2
J: TRBJ2-7

CDR3: ASSSRDSRRDEQF
V: TRBV19
size: -
D: -
J: TRBJ2-1

CDR3: ASTRSGLAVNEQF
V: TRBV5-4
size: -
D: TRBD2
J: TRBJ2-1

CDR3: ASSSEASGSWYEQY
V: TRBV7-6
size: -
D: TRBD2
J: TRBJ2-7

CDR3: ASSLRRPPETQY
V: TRBV7-8
size: -
D: -
J: TRBJ2-5

CDR3: ASSLFLSRDRPTSGANVLT
V: TRBV5-1
size: -
D: TRBD1
J: TRBJ2-6

CDR3: ASSQASSFSYEQY
V: TRBV7-2
size: -
D: -
J: TRBJ2-7

CDR3: ASSLRDRVREQY
V: TRBV5-5
size: -
D: TRBD1
J: TRBJ2-7